The present T cell receptor beta chain was sequenced within a study of graft-versus-host responses after intestinal transplantation. Findings and limits, study-wide: The marrow of recipients harbored GvH clones, and ileum or blood showed some of them first. Peak circulating GvH clone levels were associated with early post-transplant HvG declines.

The repertoire was sequenced with immunoSEQ multiplex PCR; TCRdb's copy has only in-frame clones and lacks some. The sample contains some 120,000 clones, roughly nine tenths of which appear only once. In the case of this clone: Its antigen is still unknown.

This TCR came from a human donor who received an intestinal transplant. The input for sequencing was unstimulated CD4+ T cells sorted from spleen or lymph node cells, taken before intestinal transplant.

DNA of the CDR3: TGCGCCAGCAGCTTGGGGGACTCCTCCGAATCGACCATATATTTT. It translates to CASSLGDSSESTIYF. This chain connects TRBV5-1 to TRBJ1-3; D perhaps matches TRBD1 (5 bases). Between the trimmed V and J ends, which lost 0 bases and 10 bases, there was a span of 17 bases. Germline V CDR1 and CDR2: SGHRS, YFSETQ. The CDR3 spans 15 residues.